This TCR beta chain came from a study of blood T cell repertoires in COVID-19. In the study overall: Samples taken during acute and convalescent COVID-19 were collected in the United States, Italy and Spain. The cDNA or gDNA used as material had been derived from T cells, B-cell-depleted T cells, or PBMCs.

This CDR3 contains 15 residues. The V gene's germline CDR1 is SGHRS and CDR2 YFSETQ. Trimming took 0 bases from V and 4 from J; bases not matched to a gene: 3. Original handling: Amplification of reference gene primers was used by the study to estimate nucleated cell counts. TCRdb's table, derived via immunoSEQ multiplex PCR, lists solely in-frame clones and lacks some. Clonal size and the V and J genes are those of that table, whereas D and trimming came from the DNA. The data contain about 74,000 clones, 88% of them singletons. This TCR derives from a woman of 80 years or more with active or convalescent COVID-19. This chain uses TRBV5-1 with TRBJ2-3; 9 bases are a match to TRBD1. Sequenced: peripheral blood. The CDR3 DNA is TGCGCCAGCAGCTTGGACAGGGGGCATGCAGATACGCAGTATTTT. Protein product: CASSLDRGHADTQYF.